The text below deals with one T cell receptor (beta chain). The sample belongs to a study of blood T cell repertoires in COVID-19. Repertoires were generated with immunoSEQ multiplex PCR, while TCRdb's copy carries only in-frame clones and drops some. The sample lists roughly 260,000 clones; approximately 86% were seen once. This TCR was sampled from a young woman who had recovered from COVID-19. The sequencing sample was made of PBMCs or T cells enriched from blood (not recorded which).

The DNA of the CDR3 is TGTGCCACCAGCAGAGAGCCAGCGGGGAAGTTCTTC. Translated, it gives CATSREPAGKFF. V and J are TRBV15 and TRBJ2-1; the match to TRBD2 covers 7 bases. The germline gives CDR1 LNHNV, CDR2 YYDKDF (reference sequence). Losses at the gene ends were 0 bases for V and 14 bases for J; bases not matched to a gene: 4. The CDR3 covers 12 residues.